This T cell receptor beta chain was found in a study of blood T cell repertoires in COVID-19. The data were produced by immunoSEQ multiplex PCR, yet TCRdb's version contains in-frame clones alone and is incomplete. The data show 100,000 to 150,000 clones, 86% seen once. The sequencing input was peripheral blood. This sequence originates from a human donor in a cohort sampled during active COVID-19.

Written as DNA, the CDR3 is TGTGCCAGTAGCTCTATCGGACAGGACCTGTTCAGGGGCTACACCTTC. It specifies CASSSIGQDLFRGYTF. The genes are TRBV19 and TRBJ1-2; 7 bases agree with TRBD1. V dropped 6 bases and J dropped 8; count of bases not matched to a gene: 18. This CDR3 region has 16 residues. CDR1 and CDR2 from the germline V gene are LNHDA and SQIVND (reference sequence).